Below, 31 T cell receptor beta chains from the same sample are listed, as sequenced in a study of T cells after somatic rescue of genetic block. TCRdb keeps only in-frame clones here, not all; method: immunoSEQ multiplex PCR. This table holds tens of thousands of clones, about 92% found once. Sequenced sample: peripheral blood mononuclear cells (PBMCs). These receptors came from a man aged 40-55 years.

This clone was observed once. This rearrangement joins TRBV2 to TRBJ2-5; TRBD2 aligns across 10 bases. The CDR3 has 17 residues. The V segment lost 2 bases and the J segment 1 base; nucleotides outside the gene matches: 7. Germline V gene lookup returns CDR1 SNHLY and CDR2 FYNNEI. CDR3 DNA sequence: TGTGCCAGCAGTGAAAGCTATCGGACTAGCGGCCAAGAGACCCAGTACTTC. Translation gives CASSESYRTSGQETQYF.

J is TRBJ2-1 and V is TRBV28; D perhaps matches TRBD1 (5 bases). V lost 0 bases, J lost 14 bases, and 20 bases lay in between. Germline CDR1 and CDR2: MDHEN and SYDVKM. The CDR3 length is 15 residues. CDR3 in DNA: TGTGCCAGCAGTTTATGGTCTTCTCCCCAGGGTGGTGAGTTCTTC. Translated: CASSLWSSPQGGEFF.

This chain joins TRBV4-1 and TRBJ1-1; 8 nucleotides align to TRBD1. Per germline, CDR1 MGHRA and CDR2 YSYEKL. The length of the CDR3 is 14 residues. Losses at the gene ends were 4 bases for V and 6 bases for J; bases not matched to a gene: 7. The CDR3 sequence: CASSPEDRVPEAFF. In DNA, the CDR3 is TGCGCCAGCAGCCCAGAGGACAGGGTACCTGAAGCTTTCTTT.

The DNA of the CDR3 is TGTGCCAGCTCACCACTGTCAGGGTCGAGGACAGATACGCAGTATTTT. Amino acids: CASSPLSGSRTDTQYF. The chain uses TRBV18 and TRBJ2-3; tentative D call: TRBD1 (5 bases). The CDR3 spans 16 residues. Trimming removed 1 base at V and 3 bases at J, with 14 bases between. Germline lookup yields CDR1 KGHSH and CDR2 LQKENI.

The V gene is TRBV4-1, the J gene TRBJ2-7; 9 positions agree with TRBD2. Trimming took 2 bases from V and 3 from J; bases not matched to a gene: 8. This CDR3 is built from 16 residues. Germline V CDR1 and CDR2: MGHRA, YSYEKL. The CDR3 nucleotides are TGCGCCAGCAGCCAACGGACTAGCGACCTTCGCTACGAGCAGTACTTC. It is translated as CASSQRTSDLRYEQYF.

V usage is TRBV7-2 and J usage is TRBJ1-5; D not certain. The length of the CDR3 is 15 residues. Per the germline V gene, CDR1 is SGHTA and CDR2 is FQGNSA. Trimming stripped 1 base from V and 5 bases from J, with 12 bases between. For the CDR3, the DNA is TGTGCCAGCAGCTTAGGGAGTCAAACGGATCAGCCCCAGCATTTT. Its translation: CASSLGSQTDQPQHF.

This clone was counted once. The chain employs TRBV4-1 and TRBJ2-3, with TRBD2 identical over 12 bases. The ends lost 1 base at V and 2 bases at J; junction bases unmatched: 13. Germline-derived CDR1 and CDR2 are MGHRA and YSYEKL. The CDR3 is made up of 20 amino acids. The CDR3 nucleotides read TGCGCCAGCAGCCAAGTCGAGGCTAGCGGGGGGGGCCCGTACACAGATACGCAGTATTTT. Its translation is CASSQVEASGGGPYTDTQYF.

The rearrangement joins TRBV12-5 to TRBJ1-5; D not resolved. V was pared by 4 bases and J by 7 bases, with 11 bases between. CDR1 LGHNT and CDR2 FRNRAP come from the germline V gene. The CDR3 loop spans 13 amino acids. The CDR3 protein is CASGSKDGQPQHF. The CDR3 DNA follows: TGTGCTAGTGGTTCAAAGGATGGGCAGCCCCAGCATTTT.

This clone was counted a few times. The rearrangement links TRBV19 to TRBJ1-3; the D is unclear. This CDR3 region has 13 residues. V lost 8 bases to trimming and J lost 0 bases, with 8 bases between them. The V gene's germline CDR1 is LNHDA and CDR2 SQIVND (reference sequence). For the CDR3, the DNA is TGTGCCAGTGCATACAGCTCTGGAAACACCATATATTTT. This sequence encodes CASAYSSGNTIYF.

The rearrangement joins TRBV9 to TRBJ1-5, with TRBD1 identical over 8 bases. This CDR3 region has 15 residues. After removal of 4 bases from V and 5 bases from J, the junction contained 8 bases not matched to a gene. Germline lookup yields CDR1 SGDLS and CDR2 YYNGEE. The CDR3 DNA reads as TGTGCCAGCAGCCACGACGGGGACAGGCATCAGCCCCAGCATTTT. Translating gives CASSHDGDRHQPQHF. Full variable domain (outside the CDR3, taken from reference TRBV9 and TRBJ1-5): DSGVTQTPKHLITATGQRVTLRCSPRSGDLSVYWYQQSLDQGLQFLIQYYNGEERAKGNILERFSAQQFPDLHSELNLSSLELGDSALYFCASSHDGDRHQPQHFGDGTRLSIL.

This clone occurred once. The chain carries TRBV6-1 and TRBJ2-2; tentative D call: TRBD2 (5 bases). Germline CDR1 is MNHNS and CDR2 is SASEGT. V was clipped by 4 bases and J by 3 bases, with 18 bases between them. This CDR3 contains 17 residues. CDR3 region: CASSVKSGGFHTGELFF. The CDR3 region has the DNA TGTGCCAGCAGTGTGAAAAGCGGCGGGTTCCACACCGGGGAGCTGTTTTTT.

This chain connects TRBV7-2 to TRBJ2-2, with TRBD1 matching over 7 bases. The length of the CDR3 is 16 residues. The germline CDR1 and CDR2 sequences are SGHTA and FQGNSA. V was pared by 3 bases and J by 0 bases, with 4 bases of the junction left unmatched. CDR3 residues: CASSLTGLANTGELFF. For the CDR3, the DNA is TGTGCCAGCAGCTTGACAGGGCTAGCGAACACCGGGGAGCTGTTTTTT.

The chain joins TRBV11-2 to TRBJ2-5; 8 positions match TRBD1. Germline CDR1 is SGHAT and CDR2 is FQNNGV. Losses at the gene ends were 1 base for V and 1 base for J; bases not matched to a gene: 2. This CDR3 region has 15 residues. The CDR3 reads CASSLAGQGQETQYF. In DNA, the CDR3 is TGTGCCAGCAGCTTAGCCGGACAGGGCCAAGAGACCCAGTACTTC.

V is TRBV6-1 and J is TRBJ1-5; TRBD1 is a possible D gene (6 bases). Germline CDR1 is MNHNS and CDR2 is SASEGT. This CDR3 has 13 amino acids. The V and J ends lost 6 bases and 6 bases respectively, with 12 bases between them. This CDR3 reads CASREGGRQPQHF. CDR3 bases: TGTGCCAGCAGAGAGGGGGGCCGTCAGCCCCAGCATTTT.

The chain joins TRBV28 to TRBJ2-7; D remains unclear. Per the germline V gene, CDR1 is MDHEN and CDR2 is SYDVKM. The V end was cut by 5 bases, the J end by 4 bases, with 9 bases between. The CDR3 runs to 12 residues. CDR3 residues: CASSLNNYEQYF. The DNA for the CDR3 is TGTGCCAGCAGTCTAAACAATTACGAGCAGTACTTC.

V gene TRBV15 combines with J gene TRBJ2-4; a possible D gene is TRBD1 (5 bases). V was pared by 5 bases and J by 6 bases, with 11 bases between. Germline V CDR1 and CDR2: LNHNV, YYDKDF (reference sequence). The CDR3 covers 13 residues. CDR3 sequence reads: CATSGHQGNIQYF. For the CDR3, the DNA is TGTGCCACCAGCGGACACCAGGGAAACATTCAGTACTTC.

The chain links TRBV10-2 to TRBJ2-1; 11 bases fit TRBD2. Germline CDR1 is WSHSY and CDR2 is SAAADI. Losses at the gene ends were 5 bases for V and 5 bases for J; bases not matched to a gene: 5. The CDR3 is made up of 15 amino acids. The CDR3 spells CASSPTSGSHNEQFF. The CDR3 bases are TGCGCCAGCAGTCCAACTAGCGGGAGCCACAATGAGCAGTTCTTC.

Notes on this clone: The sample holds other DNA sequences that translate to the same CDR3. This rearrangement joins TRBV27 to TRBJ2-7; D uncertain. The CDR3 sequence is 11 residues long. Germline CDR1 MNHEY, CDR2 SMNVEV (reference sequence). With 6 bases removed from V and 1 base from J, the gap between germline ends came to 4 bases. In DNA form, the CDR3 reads TGTGCCAGCAGCCTGTCCTACGAGCAGTACTTC. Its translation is CASSLSYEQYF.

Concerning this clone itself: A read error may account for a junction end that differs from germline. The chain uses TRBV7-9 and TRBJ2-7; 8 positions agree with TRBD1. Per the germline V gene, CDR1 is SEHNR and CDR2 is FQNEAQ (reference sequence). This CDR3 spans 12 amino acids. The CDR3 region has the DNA TGTGCCAGCAGCTCACAGGGGGTCGAGCAGTGCTTC. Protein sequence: CASSSQGVEQCF.

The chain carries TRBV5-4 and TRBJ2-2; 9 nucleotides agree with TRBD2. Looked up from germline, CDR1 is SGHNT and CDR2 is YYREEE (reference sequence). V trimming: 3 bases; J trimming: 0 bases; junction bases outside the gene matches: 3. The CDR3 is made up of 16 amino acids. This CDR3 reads CASSSASGTNTGELFF. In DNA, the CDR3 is TGTGCCAGCAGCTCCGCTAGCGGGACGAACACCGGGGAGCTGTTTTTT.

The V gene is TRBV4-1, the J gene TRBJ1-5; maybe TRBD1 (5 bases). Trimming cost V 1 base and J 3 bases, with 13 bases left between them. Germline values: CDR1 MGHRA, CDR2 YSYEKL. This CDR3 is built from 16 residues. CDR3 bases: TGCGCCAGCAGCCAAGTTTATCAGGGACCCAATCAGCCCCAGCATTTT. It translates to CASSQVYQGPNQPQHF.

The CDR3 reads CASSSGGTYNEQFF. The CDR3 coding sequence is TGTGCCAGCAGTAGCGGGGGAACATACAATGAGCAGTTCTTC. The V call is TRBV27, the J call TRBJ2-1; 8 bases align to TRBD2. CDR3 length equals 14 residues. The ends lost 5 bases at V and 4 bases at J; junction bases unmatched: 4. Germline V gene lookup returns CDR1 MNHEY and CDR2 SMNVEV (reference sequence).

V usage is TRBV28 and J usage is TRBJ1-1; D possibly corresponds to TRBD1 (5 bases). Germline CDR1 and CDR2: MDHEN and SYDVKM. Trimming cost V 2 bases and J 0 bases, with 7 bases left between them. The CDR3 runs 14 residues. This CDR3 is CASSLRQLNTEAFF. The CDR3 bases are TGTGCCAGCAGTTTACGACAGTTGAACACTGAAGCTTTCTTT. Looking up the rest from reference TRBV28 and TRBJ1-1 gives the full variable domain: DVKVTQSSRYLVKRTGEKVFLECVQDMDHENMFWYRQDPGLGLRLIYFSYDVKMKEKGDIPEGYSVSREKKERFSLILESASTNQTSMYLCASSLRQLNTEAFFGQGTRLTVV.

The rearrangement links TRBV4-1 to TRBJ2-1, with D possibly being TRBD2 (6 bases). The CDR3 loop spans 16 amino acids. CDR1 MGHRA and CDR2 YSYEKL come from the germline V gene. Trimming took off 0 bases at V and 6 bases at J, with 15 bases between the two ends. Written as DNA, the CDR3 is TGCGCCAGCAGCCAAGAAGGAGGGATGGGTGGCAATGAGCAGTTCTTC. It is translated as CASSQEGGMGGNEQFF.

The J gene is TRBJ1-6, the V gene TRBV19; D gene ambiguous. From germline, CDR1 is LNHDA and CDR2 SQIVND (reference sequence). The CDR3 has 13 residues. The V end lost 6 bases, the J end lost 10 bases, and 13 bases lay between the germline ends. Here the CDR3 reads CASSLEWKSPLHF. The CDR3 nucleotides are TGTGCCAGTAGCTTGGAGTGGAAATCACCCCTCCACTTT. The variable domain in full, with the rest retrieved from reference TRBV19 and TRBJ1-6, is DGGITQSPKYLFRKEGQNVTLSCEQNLNHDAMYWYRQDPGQGLRLIYYSQIVNDFQKGDIAEGYSVSREKKESFPLTVTSAQKNPTAFYLCASSLEWKSPLHFGNGTRLTVT.

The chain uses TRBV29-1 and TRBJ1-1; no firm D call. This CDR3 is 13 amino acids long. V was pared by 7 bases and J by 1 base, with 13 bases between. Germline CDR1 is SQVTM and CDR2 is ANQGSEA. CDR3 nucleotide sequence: TGCAGCGCTGCGGGTGGAGCGAACACTGAAGCTTTCTTT. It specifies CSAAGGANTEAFF.

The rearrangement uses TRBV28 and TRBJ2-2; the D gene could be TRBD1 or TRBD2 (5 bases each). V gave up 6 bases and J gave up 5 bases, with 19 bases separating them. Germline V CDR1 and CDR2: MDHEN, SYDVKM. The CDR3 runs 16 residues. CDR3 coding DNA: TGTGCCAGCAGCATTGACGGGACGGCGAGAACCGGGGAGCTGTTTTTT. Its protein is CASSIDGTARTGELFF.

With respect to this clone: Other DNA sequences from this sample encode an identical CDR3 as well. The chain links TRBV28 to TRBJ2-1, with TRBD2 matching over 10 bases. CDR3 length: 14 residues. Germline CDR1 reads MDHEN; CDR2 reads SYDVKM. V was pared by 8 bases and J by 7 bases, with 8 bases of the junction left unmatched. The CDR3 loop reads CASFVSGRGNEQFF. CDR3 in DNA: TGTGCCAGCTTCGTGAGCGGGAGGGGGAATGAGCAGTTCTTC.

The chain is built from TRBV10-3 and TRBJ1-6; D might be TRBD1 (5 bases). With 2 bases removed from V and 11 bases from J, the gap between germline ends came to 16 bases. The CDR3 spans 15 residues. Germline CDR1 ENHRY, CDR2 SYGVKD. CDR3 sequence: CAISERGEGGPPLHF. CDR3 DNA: TGTGCCATCAGTGAGCGGGGGGAAGGTGGCCCACCCCTCCACTTT.

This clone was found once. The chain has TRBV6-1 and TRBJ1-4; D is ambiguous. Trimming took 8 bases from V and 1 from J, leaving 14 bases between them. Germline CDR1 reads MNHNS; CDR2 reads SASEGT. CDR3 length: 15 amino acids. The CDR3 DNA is TGTGCCAGCCAGGTTGTGGGCATAACTAATGAAAAACTGTTTTTT. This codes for CASQVVGITNEKLFF.

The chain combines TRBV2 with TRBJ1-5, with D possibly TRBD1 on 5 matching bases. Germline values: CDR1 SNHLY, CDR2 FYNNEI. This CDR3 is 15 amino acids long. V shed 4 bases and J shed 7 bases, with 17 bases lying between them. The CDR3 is CASSGTGTSGQPQHF. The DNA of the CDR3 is TGTGCCAGCAGTGGAACCGGGACCTCAGGGCAGCCCCAGCATTTT.